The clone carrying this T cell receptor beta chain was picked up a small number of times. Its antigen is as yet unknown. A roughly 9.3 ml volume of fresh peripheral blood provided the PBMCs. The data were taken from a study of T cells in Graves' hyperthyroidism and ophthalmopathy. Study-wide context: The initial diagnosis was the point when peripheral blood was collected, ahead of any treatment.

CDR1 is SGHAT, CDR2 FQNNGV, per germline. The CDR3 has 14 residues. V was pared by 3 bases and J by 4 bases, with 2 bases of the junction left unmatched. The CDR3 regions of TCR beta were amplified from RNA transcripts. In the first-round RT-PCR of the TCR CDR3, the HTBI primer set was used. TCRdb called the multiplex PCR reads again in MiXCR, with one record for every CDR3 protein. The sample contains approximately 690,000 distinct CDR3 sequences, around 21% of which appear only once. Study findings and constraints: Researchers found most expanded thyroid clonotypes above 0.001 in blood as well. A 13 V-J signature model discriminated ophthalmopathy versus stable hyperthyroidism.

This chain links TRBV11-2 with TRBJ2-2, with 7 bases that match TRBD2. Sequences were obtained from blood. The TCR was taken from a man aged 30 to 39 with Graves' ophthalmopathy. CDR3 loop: CASSFGLVTGELFF. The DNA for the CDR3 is TGTGCCAGCAGCTTTGGACTAGTCACCGGGGAGCTGTTTTTT.